This T cell receptor (beta chain) was recovered during a study of CXCR3-negative and CXCR3-positive naive CD8 T cells. With UMI labels, 5' RACE was used to prepare the TRB cDNA libraries. TCRdb re-called the 5' RACE reads and catalogs CDR3 proteins one per entry, DNA excluded. The specimen's table records some 25,000 distinct CDR3 sequences. The germline V gene has CDR1 MNHNY and CDR2 SVGAGI (reference sequence). The CDR3 consists of 15 residues. The chain has TRBV6-6 and TRBJ2-2; TCRdb selects TRBD1, and the lack of DNA leaves this call unchecked. The sample consisted of naive CXCR3- CD8+ T cells from blood. Regarding subset: CD45RO-CCR7+CD27+CD95- naive CD8+ T cells lacking CXCR3 (TNR3-). The TCR sequence derives from a human donor in good health. Some clones in this sample may be carry-over from other donors' samples. This CDR3 is CASSVLGGDAGELFF.